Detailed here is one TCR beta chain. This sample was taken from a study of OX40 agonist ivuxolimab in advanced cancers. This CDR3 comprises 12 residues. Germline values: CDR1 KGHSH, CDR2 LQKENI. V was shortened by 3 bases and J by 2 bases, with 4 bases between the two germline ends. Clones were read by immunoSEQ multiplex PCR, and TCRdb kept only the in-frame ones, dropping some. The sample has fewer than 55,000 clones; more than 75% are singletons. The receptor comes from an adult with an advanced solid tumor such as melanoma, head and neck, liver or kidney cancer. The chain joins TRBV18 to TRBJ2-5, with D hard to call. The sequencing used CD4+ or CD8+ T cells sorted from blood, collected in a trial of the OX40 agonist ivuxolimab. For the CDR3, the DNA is TGTGCCAGCTCACCCATTCAAGAGACCCAGTACTTC. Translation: CASSPIQETQYF.